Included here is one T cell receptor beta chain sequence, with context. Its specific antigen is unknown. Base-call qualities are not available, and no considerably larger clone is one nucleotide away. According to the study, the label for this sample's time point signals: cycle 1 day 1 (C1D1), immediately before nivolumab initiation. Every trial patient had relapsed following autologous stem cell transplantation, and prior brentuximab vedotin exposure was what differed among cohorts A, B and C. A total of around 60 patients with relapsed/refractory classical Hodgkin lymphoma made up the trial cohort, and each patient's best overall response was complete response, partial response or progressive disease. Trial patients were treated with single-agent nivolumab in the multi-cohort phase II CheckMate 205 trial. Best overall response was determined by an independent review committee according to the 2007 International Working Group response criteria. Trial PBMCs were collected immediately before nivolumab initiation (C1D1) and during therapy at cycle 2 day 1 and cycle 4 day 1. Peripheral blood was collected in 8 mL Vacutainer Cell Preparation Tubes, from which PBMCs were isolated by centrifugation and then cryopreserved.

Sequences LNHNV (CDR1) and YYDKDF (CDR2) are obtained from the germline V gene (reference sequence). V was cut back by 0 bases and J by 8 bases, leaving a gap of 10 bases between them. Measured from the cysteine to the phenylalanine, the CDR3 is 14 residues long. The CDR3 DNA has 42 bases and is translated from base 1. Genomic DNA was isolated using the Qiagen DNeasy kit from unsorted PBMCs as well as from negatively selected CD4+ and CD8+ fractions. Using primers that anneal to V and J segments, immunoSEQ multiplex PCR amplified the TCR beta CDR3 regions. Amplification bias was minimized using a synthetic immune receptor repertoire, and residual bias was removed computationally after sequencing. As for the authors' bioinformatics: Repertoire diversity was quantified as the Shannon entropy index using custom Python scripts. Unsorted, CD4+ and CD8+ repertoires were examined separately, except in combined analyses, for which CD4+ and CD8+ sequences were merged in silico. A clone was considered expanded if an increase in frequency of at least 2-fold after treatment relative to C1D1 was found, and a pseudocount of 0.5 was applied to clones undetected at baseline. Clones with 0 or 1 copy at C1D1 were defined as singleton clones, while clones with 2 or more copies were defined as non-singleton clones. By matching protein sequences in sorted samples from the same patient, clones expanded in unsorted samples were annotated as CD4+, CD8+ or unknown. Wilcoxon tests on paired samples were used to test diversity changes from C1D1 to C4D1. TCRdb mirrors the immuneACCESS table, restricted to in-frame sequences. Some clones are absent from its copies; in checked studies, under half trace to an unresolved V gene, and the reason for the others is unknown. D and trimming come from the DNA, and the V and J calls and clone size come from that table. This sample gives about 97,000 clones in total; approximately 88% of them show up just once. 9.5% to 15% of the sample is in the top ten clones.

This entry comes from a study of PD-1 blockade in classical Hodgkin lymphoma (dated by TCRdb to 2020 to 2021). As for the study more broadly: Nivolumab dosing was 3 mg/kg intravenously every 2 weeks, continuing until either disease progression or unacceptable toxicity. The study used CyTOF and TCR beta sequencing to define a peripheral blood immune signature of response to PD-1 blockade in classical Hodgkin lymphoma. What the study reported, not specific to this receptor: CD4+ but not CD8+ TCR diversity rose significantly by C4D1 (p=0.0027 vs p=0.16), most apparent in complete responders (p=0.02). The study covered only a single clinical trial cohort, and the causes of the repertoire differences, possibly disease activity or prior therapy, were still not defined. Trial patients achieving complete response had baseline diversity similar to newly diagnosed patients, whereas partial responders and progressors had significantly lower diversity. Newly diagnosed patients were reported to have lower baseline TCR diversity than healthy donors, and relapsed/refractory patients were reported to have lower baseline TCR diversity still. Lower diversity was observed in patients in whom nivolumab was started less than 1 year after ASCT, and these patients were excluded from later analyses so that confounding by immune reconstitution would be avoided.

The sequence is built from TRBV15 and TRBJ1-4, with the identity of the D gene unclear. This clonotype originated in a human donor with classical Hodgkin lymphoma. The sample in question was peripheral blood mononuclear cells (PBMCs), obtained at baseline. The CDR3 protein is CATSREGQGEKLFF. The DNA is TGTGCCACCAGCAGAGAGGGCCAAGGCGAAAAACTGTTTTTT. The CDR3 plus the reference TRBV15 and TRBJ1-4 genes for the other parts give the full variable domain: DAMVIQNPRYQVTQFGKPVTLSCSQTLNHNVMYWYQQKSSQAPKLLFHYYDKDFNNEADTPDNFQSRRPNTSFCFLDIRSPGLGDTAMYLCATSREGQGEKLFFGSGTQLSVL.